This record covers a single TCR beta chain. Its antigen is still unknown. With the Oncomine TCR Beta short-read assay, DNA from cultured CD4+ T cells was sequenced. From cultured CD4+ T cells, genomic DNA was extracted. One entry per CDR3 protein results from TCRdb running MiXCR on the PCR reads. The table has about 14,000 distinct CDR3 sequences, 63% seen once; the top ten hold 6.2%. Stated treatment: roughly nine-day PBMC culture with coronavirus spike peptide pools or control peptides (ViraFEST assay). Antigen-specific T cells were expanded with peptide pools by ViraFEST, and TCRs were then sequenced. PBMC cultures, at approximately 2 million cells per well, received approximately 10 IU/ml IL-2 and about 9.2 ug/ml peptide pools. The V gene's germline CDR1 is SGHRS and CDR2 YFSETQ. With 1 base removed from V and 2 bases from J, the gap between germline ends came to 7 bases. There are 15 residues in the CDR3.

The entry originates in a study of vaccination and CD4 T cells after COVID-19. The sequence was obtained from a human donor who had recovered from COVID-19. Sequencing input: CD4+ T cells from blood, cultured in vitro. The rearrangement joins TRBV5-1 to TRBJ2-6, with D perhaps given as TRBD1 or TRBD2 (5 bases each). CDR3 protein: CASSLMGAGANVLTF. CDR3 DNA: TGCGCCAGCAGCTTGATGGGGGCTGGGGCCAACGTCCTGACTTTC.